This T cell receptor (beta chain) is drawn from a study of cytomegalovirus exposure and HLA in healthy donors. Germline CDR1 SGHRS, CDR2 YFSETQ. V was trimmed by 4 bases and J by 4 bases, leaving 10 bases between them. The CDR3 loop spans 13 amino acids. With 60 Vbeta and 13 Jbeta primers, the PCR was carried out. Using immunoSEQ multiplex PCR, the repertoire was profiled, and TCRdb retains in-frame clones only, with some absent. The sample lists some 130,000 clones; 80% were seen once. Healthy bone marrow donors made up the donors. Sequenced material: PBMCs. The clonotype originates from a man aged 25 to 45 in good health and CMV-seronegative. The rearrangement joins TRBV5-1 to TRBJ2-3; maybe TRBD2 (6 bases). The CDR3 sequence is CASSLGGPDTQYF. As DNA, the CDR3 is TGCGCCAGCAGCCTCGGAGGGCCAGATACGCAGTATTTT.